This T cell receptor beta chain appears in the sequencing data of a study of post-analysis software for immune sequencing data (dated by TCRdb to the mid-2010s). Broadly, across the study: Relapsing-remitting, secondary progressive and progressive-relapsing multiple sclerosis were recorded as disease courses, and subtype annotation was lacking for some patients. The multiple sclerosis patient repertoires were compared with about a dozen previously published healthy control repertoires from donors aged about 6 to 28 years. A subset of samples was prepared in parallel using single-end sample barcoding, then pooled and co-amplified after Illumina adapter ligation. Broad study findings and their caveats: Strong co-clustering of samples prepared in the same batch was shown by direct clustering with F measure, prompting a batch-effect correction. Normalized Chao1 diversity was significantly lower in multiple sclerosis patients than controls, suggesting substantial peripheral T-cell clonal expansion. The control group was slightly older than the multiple sclerosis patient group. Significantly higher frequencies in patients than in controls were found for five or six TRBV segments, including TRBV5-6, TRBV5-1 and TRBV20-1.

The trim is 5 bases for V and 5 bases for J, with a gap of 10 bases between the germline ends. The CDR3 numbers 12 residues from cysteine through phenylalanine. Solely the CDR3 DNA is kept, with 36 bases framed from the first base. Reading the germline V gene gives CDR1 MGHDK and CDR2 SYGVNS. TCR beta repertoires were profiled from peripheral blood of 13 young patients with multiple sclerosis to demonstrate the VDJtools post-analysis software. The patients with multiple sclerosis were children and adolescents between 6 and 15 years of age. Library prep was done by PCR. The run used an Illumina HiSeq 2500. To reduce PCR and sequencing biases, unique molecular identifiers were incorporated into the TCR beta cDNA libraries. About 0.5 million cDNA molecules were obtained for every 1 to 10 million input T cells, so each molecule roughly corresponded to one T cell. The same protocol used for the earlier healthy control dataset was applied to prepare and sequence the patient libraries. Samples belonging to the same batch were prepared together, multiplexed and sequenced on a shared HiSeq lane. The original pipeline was this. MIGEC was used to process the raw barcoded reads, and molecular identifier groups with only a single read were discarded before consensus assembly and CDR3 extraction. Clonotype tables were post-analysed with VDJtools, and diversity was normalized by down-sampling all datasets to the smallest sample size. To correct batch-related cross-sample contamination, repertoire overlap clustering matched CDR3 amino acid sequences but not nucleotide sequences. In-frame beta chains were kept once TCRdb had trimmed the public reads at Q25 with fastp and called clones with MiXCR. Each CDR3 protein gets just one entry, which takes the most common genes and DNA from the rows behind it. The V and J calls reflect TCRdb's pipeline rather than the authors' work. Across this sample there are 750,000 to 950,000 distinct CDR3 sequences, with approximately 57% seen only once. 4.6% of the sample lies in the top ten.

This clonotype appeared a few times. Its cognate antigen has yet to be identified. Per-base qualities were not stored, and no clone one base away is much larger. The V and J segments used are TRBV25-1 and TRBJ2-7; the D segment cannot be called with confidence. The clonotype originates from a girl aged 5-17 years with multiple sclerosis. Specimen: blood. CDR3 reads: CASSIVLNEQYF. The base sequence is TGTGCCAGCAGTATTGTATTAAACGAGCAGTACTTC.